Only a few counts were recorded for the clone carrying this T cell receptor (beta chain). The antigen is undetermined. This sample was taken from a study of T cells in Graves' hyperthyroidism and ophthalmopathy. Whole-study findings and limits: Ophthalmopathy got predicted by the model a median around 6.8 months before its onset.

The germline gives CDR1 MGHRA, CDR2 YSYEKL. V lost 0 bases and J 9 bases, leaving 15 bases between the germline ends. This CDR3 comprises 15 residues. RNA transcripts gave rise to amplified TCR beta CDR3 regions. HTBI primers were employed in a first-round RT-PCR of the TCR CDR3. TCRdb re-called the multiplex PCR reads with MiXCR, one entry per CDR3 protein. The sample yields roughly 660,000 distinct CDR3 sequences, roughly a sixth seen once. Isolation of PBMCs was performed on about 10 ml fresh peripheral blood. The sample consisted of blood. J is TRBJ1-5 and V is TRBV4-1, with D possibly matching TRBD1 (5 bases). The receptor was derived from a man aged 50 to 59 with Graves' hyperthyroidism. The CDR3 region is CASSQDHPRVGPQHF. CDR3 DNA: TGCGCCAGCAGCCAAGATCATCCCAGGGTGGGGCCCCAGCATTTT.